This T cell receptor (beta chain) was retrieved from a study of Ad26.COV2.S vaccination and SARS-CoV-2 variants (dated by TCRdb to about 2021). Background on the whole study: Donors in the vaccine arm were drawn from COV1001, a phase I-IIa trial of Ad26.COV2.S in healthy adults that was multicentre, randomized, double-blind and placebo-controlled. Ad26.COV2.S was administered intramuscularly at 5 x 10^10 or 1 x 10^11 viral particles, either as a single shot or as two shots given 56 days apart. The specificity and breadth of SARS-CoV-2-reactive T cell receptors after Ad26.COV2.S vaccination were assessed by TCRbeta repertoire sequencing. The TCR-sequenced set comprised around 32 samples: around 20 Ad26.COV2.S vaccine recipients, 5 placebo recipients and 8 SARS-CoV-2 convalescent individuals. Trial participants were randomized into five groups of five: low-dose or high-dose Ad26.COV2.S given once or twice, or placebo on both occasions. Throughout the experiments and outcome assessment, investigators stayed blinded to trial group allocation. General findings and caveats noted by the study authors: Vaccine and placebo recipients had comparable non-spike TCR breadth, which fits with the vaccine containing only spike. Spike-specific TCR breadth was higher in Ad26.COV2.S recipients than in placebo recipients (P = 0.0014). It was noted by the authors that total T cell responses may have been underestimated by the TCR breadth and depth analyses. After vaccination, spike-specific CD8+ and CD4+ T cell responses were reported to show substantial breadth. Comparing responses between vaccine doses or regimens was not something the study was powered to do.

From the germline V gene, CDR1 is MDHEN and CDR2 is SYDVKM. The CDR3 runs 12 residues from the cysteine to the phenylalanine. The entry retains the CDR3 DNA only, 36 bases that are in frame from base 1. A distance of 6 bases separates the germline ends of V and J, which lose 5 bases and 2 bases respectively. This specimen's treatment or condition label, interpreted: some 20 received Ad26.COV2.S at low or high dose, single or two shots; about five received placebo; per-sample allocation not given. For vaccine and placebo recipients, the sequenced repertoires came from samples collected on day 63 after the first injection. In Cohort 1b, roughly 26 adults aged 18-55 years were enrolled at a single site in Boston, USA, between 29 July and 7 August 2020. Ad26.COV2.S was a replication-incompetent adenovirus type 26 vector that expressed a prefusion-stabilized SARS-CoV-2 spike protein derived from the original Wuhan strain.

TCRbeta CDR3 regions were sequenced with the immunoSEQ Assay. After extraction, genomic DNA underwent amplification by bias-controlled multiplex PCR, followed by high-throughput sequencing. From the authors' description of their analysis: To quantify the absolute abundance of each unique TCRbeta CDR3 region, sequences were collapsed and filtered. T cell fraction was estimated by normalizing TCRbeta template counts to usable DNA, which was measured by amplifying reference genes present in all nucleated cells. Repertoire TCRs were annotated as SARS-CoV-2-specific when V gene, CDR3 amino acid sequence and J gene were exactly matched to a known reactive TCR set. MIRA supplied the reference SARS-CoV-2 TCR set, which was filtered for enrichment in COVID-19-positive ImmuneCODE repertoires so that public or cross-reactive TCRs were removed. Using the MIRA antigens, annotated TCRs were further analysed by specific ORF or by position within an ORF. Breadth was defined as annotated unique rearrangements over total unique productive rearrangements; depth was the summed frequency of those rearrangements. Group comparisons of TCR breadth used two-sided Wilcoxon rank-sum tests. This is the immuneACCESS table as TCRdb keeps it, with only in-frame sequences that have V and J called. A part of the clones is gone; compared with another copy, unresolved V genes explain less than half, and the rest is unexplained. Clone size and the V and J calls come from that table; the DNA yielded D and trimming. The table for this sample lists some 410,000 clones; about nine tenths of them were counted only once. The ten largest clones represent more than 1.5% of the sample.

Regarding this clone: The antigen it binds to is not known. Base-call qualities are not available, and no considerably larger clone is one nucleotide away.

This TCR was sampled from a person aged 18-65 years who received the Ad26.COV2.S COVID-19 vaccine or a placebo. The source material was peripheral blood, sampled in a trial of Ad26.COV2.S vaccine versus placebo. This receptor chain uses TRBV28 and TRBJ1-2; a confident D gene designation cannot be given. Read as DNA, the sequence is TGTGCCAGCAGTCCGGAGAACTATGGCTACACCTTC. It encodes CASSPENYGYTF.